What follows are 30 T cell receptor beta chains derived from one specimen sequenced in a study of shared clonotypes between healthy human individuals. Sequencing was performed with immunoSEQ multiplex PCR; in TCRdb, only in-frame clones are kept and a portion is missing. The sample lists some 2,100,000 clones; 90% to 96% were seen once. Sequencing was done on a sample of naive CD4+ T cells sorted from blood. Subset indicated: CD45RA+ positively selected. All receptors come from a young man in good health.

The CDR3: CASSSPGSTDTQYF. The CDR3 DNA sequence: TGTGCCAGCAGCTCACCGGGGAGCACAGATACGCAGTATTTT. The V gene is TRBV5-4, the J gene TRBJ2-3; tentative D call: TRBD2 (5 bases). This CDR3 is built from 14 residues. Trimming took off 3 bases at V and 0 bases at J, with 8 bases between the two ends. Germline loops: CDR1 SGHNT, CDR2 YYREEE (reference sequence).

The chain recombines TRBV29-1 with TRBJ2-5, with D tentatively TRBD1 or TRBD2 (5 bases each). Trimming stripped 4 bases from V and 5 bases from J, with 14 bases between. This CDR3 has 13 amino acids. Germline V gives CDR1 SQVTM, CDR2 ANQGSEA. This CDR3 is CSVGTSTGETQYF. CDR3 sequence (DNA): TGCAGCGTTGGGACATCTACGGGGGAGACCCAGTACTTC.

The chain couples TRBV2 to TRBJ1-1; D is uncertain. Germline V gives CDR1 SNHLY, CDR2 FYNNEI. V gave up 7 bases and J gave up 3 bases, with 24 bases separating them. The CDR3 is 17 amino acids. The CDR3 region is CASNGDGKGSLDTEAFF. The CDR3 coding sequence is TGTGCCAGCAATGGTGATGGCAAGGGCTCACTGGACACTGAAGCTTTCTTT.

The J gene is TRBJ2-5, the V gene TRBV7-9; D unresolved. Deletions cut 4 bases from V and 5 bases from J, with 14 bases between. The V gene's germline CDR1 is SEHNR and CDR2 FQNEAQ (reference sequence). This CDR3 has 14 residues. The CDR3 DNA is TGTGCCAGCAGCTCCCCCGGGTATGGGGAGACCCAGTACTTC. This translates into CASSSPGYGETQYF.

This clone came up once. V gene TRBV19 combines with J gene TRBJ1-5; D is possibly TRBD1 (5 bases). Germline-derived CDR1 and CDR2 are LNHDA and SQIVND (reference sequence). The ends were cut back, 3 bases at V and 1 base at J, with 13 bases in the middle. The CDR3 runs 16 residues. The CDR3 DNA reads TGTGCCAGTAGTATCCGGGGCGCCAAGAGCAATCAGCCCCAGCATTTT. This sequence encodes CASSIRGAKSNQPQHF.

The chain combines TRBV6-5 with TRBJ2-2; TRBD2 agrees at 7 bases. The germline V gene encodes CDR1 MNHEY and CDR2 SVGAGI. The V and J ends lost 4 bases and 7 bases, in that order; junction bases with no gene match: 6. This CDR3 comprises 14 residues. The CDR3 loop is CASSWTSHYGELFF. The CDR3 nucleotides are TGTGCCAGCAGTTGGACTAGTCATTACGGGGAGCTGTTTTTT.

This chain connects TRBV19 to TRBJ2-3; 8 bases fit TRBD1. V gave up 0 bases and J gave up 3 bases; unmatched junction bases: 2. Germline-derived CDR1 and CDR2 are LNHDA and SQIVND (reference sequence). The length of the CDR3 is 15 residues. The CDR3 region is CASSIDRGRTDTQYF. The CDR3 DNA is TGTGCCAGTAGTATAGACAGGGGGCGTACAGATACGCAGTATTTT.

This clone was counted a single time. This chain uses TRBV7-8 with TRBJ1-2, with TRBD1 matching over 7 bases. With 5 bases clipped from V and 2 bases from J, the junction kept 2 bases outside the gene matches. Germline values: CDR1 SGHVS, CDR2 FQNEAQ. This CDR3 has 13 residues. The CDR3 sequence: CASSRDRNYGYTF. CDR3 DNA: TGTGCCAGCAGCCGGGACAGAAACTATGGCTACACCTTC.

The gene calls are TRBV6-6 and TRBJ2-7; TRBD2 is a possible D gene (5 bases). The CDR3 length is 15 residues. The V and J ends lost 7 bases and 2 bases respectively, with 18 bases between them. The germline V gene encodes CDR1 MNHNY and CDR2 SVGAGI (reference sequence). This CDR3 reads CASTLDGNAAYEQYF. The CDR3 DNA is TGTGCCAGCACCTTGGACGGGAACGCAGCCTACGAGCAGTACTTC.

The rearrangement links TRBV10-3 to TRBJ2-7; 8 bases match TRBD1. J was trimmed by 3 bases and V by 6 bases; bases with no gene match: 10. CDR1 and CDR2 (germline): ENHRY, SYGVKD. This CDR3 contains 15 residues. In DNA form, the CDR3 reads TGTGCCATCAGCCCGACAGGGGTGGGCCACTACGAGCAGTACTTC. Translated: CAISPTGVGHYEQYF.

Concerning this clone itself: Additional DNA sequences in this sample encode the identical CDR3. The V call is TRBV5-4, the J call TRBJ1-2, with 7 bases fitting TRBD1. The CDR3 is 13 amino acids. Unmatched junction bases numbered 2, after V lost 4 bases and J lost 2 bases. Germline loops: CDR1 SGHNT, CDR2 YYREEE (reference sequence). The DNA for the CDR3 is TGTGCCAGCAGCCGGGACAGCAACTATGGCTACACCTTC. As protein: CASSRDSNYGYTF.

The J gene is TRBJ2-1, the V gene TRBV10-1, with D perhaps matching TRBD1 (6 bases). Germline values: CDR1 WNHNN, CDR2 SYGVQD (reference sequence). CDR3 size: 14 residues. The ends were cut back, 4 bases at V and 10 bases at J, with 17 bases in the middle. The DNA of the CDR3 is TGCGCCAGCAGTGGGGATAACGTAGGACAGGAGCAGTTCTTC. As protein: CASSGDNVGQEQFF.

The chain recombines TRBV2 with TRBJ1-4; maybe TRBD1 (5 bases). Deletions cut 0 bases from V and 5 bases from J, with 10 bases between. Per the germline V gene, CDR1 is SNHLY and CDR2 is FYNNEI. The CDR3 runs 15 residues. DNA of the CDR3: TGTGCCAGCAGTGAAGCTGAGGCAGGGAATGAAAAACTGTTTTTT. Amino acid sequence: CASSEAEAGNEKLFF.

The gene calls are TRBV29-1 and TRBJ2-1; TRBD2 matches at 9 bases. Trimming removed 1 base from V and 0 bases from J; junction bases left unmatched: 13. Germline lookup yields CDR1 SQVTM and CDR2 ANQGSEA. CDR3 size: 19 residues. CDR3 DNA sequence: TGCAGCGTTGAAGGGGGGGAACTAGCGGGCCCTCACTCCTACAATGAGCAGTTCTTC. It is translated as CSVEGGELAGPHSYNEQFF.

This clone was seen once. This chain connects TRBV7-9 to TRBJ2-7, with D possibly being TRBD1 (5 bases). The CDR3 length is 15 residues. Germline CDR1 reads SEHNR; CDR2 reads FQNEAQ (reference sequence). Deletions cut 0 bases from V and 3 bases from J, with 12 bases between. DNA for the CDR3: TGTGCCAGCAGCTTAGCGCTAGGGGCCGTCTACGAGCAGTACTTC. This gives the protein CASSLALGAVYEQYF.

The V call is TRBV4-1, the J call TRBJ1-2; a weak D match, TRBD1 (5 bases). Germline assignment: CDR1 MGHRA and CDR2 YSYEKL. Trimming stripped 2 bases from V and 4 bases from J, with 17 bases between. This CDR3 has 16 residues. CDR3 sequence (DNA): TGCGCCAGCAGCCAACCAACAGGAGCCGGACGCTATGGCTACACCTTC. Translation gives CASSQPTGAGRYGYTF.

The J gene is TRBJ1-2, the V gene TRBV7-2, with 9 bases matching TRBD1. The ends lost 5 bases at V and 4 bases at J; junction bases unmatched: 5. The germline V gene has CDR1 SGHTA and CDR2 FQGNSA. The CDR3 covers 14 residues. CDR3 bases: TGTGCCAGCAGCCCCCAGACAGGGGGCTATGGCTACACCTTC. It specifies CASSPQTGGYGYTF.

The chain couples TRBV29-1 to TRBJ2-7, with D perhaps matching TRBD2 (5 bases). CDR3 size: 13 residues. Germline CDR1 SQVTM, CDR2 ANQGSEA. CDR3 amino acids: CSPREHPTYEQYF. The CDR3 bases are TGCAGTCCTAGGGAGCACCCCACCTACGAGCAGTACTTC.

The count of this clone is one. CDR3 coding DNA: TGCGCCAGCAGCCCGACGACAGGGCAAGGCTATGGCTACACCTTC. Its protein is CASSPTTGQGYGYTF. The chain combines TRBV5-1 with TRBJ1-2, with 7 bases fitting TRBD1. The germline V gene has CDR1 SGHRS and CDR2 YFSETQ. Trimming cost V 4 bases and J 4 bases; bases outside gene matches: 10. CDR3 length: 15 amino acids.

The genes are TRBV30 and TRBJ1-2; perhaps TRBD1 as D (5 bases). CDR1 is GTSNPN, CDR2 SVGIG, per germline (reference sequence). This CDR3 has 12 residues. Trimming removed 5 bases from V and 8 bases from J, with 15 bases in between. The CDR3 region has the DNA TGTGCCTGGGGGGGGAACGTCGCCGGCTACACCTTC. Translated: CAWGGNVAGYTF.

The V gene is TRBV7-9, the J gene TRBJ2-3, with 9 positions matching TRBD1. The V gene's germline CDR1 is SEHNR and CDR2 FQNEAQ (reference sequence). This CDR3 comprises 19 residues. Unmatched junction bases numbered 15, after V lost 3 bases and J lost 2 bases. CDR3 sequence: CASSFRPGTGLTATDTQYF. As DNA, the CDR3 is TGTGCCAGCAGCTTTCGTCCCGGGACAGGGTTGACTGCCACAGATACGCAGTATTTT.

J is TRBJ1-6 and V is TRBV5-4, with a tentative D call TRBD1 (6 bases). Germline V gene sequence: CDR1 SGHNT, CDR2 YYREEE (reference sequence). The CDR3 has 15 residues. The V gene lost 6 bases and the J gene lost 8 bases, with 18 bases spanning the gap. The CDR3 DNA sequence: TGTGCCAGCATCCCGGAAGGGGGAGTTGATTCACCCCTCCACTTT. This encodes CASIPEGGVDSPLHF.

This chain uses TRBV10-3 with TRBJ1-5; D gene unclear. The length of the CDR3 is 16 residues. Germline loops: CDR1 ENHRY, CDR2 SYGVKD. Trimming stripped 0 bases from V and 2 bases from J, with 11 bases between. The CDR3 is CAISESRLDGNQPQHF. CDR3 DNA: TGTGCCATCAGTGAGTCCCGACTGGATGGCAATCAGCCCCAGCATTTT.

V gene TRBV5-4 combines with J gene TRBJ2-7; the D is unclear. The CDR3 length is 14 residues. The V gene's germline CDR1 is SGHNT and CDR2 YYREEE (reference sequence). The V end was cut by 4 bases, the J end by 0 bases, with 11 bases between. The CDR3: CASSPALSSYEQYF. The CDR3 DNA sequence: TGTGCCAGCAGCCCGGCCCTGAGCTCCTACGAGCAGTACTTC.

The CDR3 nucleotides read TGCGCCAGCAGCGTGGCCCCCGGGATCGATGAGCAGTTCTTC. Translated: CASSVAPGIDEQFF. The chain uses TRBV5-1 and TRBJ2-1; possible D gene TRBD2, 5 bases. Between the trimmed V and J ends, which lost 4 bases and 8 bases, there was a span of 16 bases. The germline CDR1 and CDR2 sequences are SGHRS and YFSETQ. This CDR3 contains 14 residues.

CDR3 nucleotide sequence: TGTGCCAGCAGTTTCGCGGCCTCTGGAAACACCATATATTTT. This sequence encodes CASSFAASGNTIYF. J is TRBJ1-3 and V is TRBV28; D gene uncertain. The ends were cut back, 3 bases at V and 0 bases at J, with 6 bases in the middle. Germline CDR1 MDHEN, CDR2 SYDVKM. The CDR3 runs to 14 residues.

The rearrangement joins TRBV6-6 to TRBJ2-4, with 7 bases matching TRBD1. In germline, CDR1 is MNHNY, CDR2 SVGAGI (reference sequence). The CDR3 runs to 13 residues. Losses at the gene ends were 6 bases for V and 9 bases for J; bases not matched to a gene: 8. CDR3 region: CASSEQGVGIQYF. The CDR3 DNA is TGTGCCAGCAGCGAGCAGGGGGTCGGCATTCAGTACTTC.

The chain is built from TRBV5-1 and TRBJ1-5; TRBD1 is a possible D gene (6 bases). Germline V gives CDR1 SGHRS, CDR2 YFSETQ. The CDR3 consists of 14 residues. Trimming removed 3 bases at V and 5 bases at J, with 12 bases between. The CDR3 loop is CASSWGDNDQPQHF. The DNA of the CDR3 is TGCGCCAGCAGCTGGGGGGACAACGATCAGCCCCAGCATTTT.

The V gene is TRBV5-1, the J gene TRBJ2-5; 13 positions agree with TRBD2. Germline values: CDR1 SGHRS, CDR2 YFSETQ. After removal of 0 bases from V and 4 bases from J, the junction contained 0 bases not matched to a gene. The length of the CDR3 is 15 residues. The chain's CDR3 is CASSLGTSGGETQYF. The DNA of the CDR3 is TGCGCCAGCAGCTTGGGGACTAGCGGGGGAGAGACCCAGTACTTC.

The chain has TRBV9 and TRBJ2-3; 9 nucleotides line up with TRBD2. The CDR3 length is 18 residues. CDR1 is SGDLS and CDR2 is YYNGEE in the germline V gene. V dropped 0 bases and J dropped 0; count of bases not matched to a gene: 8. The chain's CDR3 is CASSVAGGLASSTDTQYF. CDR3 DNA: TGTGCCAGCAGCGTAGCTGGCGGACTAGCGAGTAGCACAGATACGCAGTATTTT.